Listed below are T cell receptor beta chains from one sample, sequenced in a study of early T cells in non-severe SARS-CoV-2 infection. TCRdb fed the 5' RACE reads into MiXCR, producing one record per CDR3 protein. The profile shows approximately 81,000 distinct CDR3 sequences, roughly an eighth of them singletons. Input material: whole blood. Source of these receptors: an adult who was a healthcare worker with PCR-confirmed SARS-CoV-2 infection or an uninfected control (not recorded which). Each CDR3 is given with its conserved first and last residue.

>TRBV7-9
CASRKVEDTEAFF
>TRBV11-2
CASSYSPGSKETQYF
>TRBV4-1
CASSPWGASGSYNEQFF
>TRBV19
CASSRGLARDQYF
>TRBV5-1
CASSLGQANIQYF
>TRBV7-9
CATTKTGAQETQYF
>TRBV7-8
CASSLAGQSNEKLFF
>TRBV20-1
CSVPTSGTYEQYF
>TRBV18
CASSLTRPGTLVSGVYNSPLHF
>TRBV20-1
CSARDSGQNTYEQYF
>TRBV12-3/TRBV12-4
CASTLGGLNTGELFF
>TRBV27
CASSLSVRWNTEAFF
>TRBV2
CASITLTGVGNEQFF
>TRBV29-1
CSVGYPGANVLTF
>TRBV5-5
CASSLRFF
>TRBV10-2
CASSGQGNTEAFF
>TRBV7-9
CASSLSSGGETQYF
>TRBV14
CASSQGPLERQYF
>TRBV2
CASRPSGTYEQYF
>TRBV29-1
CSVERVGSRTEAFF
>TRBV7-9
CASSLAGTGGSSNEQFF
>TRBV11-2
CASSLGTASSYEQYF
>TRBV7-2
CASSSDVLEQYF
>TRBV9
CASSVLTGTNEQFF
>TRBV4-1
CASSLAGTANLYGYTF
>TRBV5-8
CASSPDTYGYTF
>TRBV30
CAGRTPGNEQFF
>TRBV5-1
CASSARSAYEQYF
>TRBV19
CASRSGGPTTDTQYF
>TRBV24-1
CATTSGRGETQYF
>TRBV28
CASRFQGAITEAFF
>TRBV28
CASRTLSGGDEQYF
>TRBV27
CASNTVTRSYNEQFF
>TRBV5-6
CASSAGTLYSPLHF
>TRBV27
CASSFGQGVYNEQFF
>TRBV5-1
CASSYLAGGGADTQYF
>TRBV20-1
CSATGQGADTGELFF
>TRBV29-1
CSVGDAYEQYF
>TRBV4-1
CASSQGAGGRTGELFF
>TRBV7-3
CASSPGRGDTEAFF
>TRBV13
CASSLGLASDTQYF
>TRBV11-2
CASSRSTGGTDTQYF
>TRBV7-9
CASSHQGKETQYF
>TRBV20-1
CSARSGGRYTDTQYF
>TRBV12-3/TRBV12-4
CASSGQGIQETQYF
>TRBV6-4
CASSDSETSGGYNEQFF
>TRBV7-7
CASSLEGGGRETQYF
>TRBV20-1
CSARETGRGSEAFF
>TRBV16
CASSRRGTGEETQYF
>TRBV11-2
CASSLEARAGSYNEQFF
>TRBV20-1
CSANRGGRYNEQFF
>TRBV20-1
CSATGQGGVNTEAFF
>TRBV6-5
CASSYRSGYGYTF
>TRBV29-1
CSVRQYTGELFF